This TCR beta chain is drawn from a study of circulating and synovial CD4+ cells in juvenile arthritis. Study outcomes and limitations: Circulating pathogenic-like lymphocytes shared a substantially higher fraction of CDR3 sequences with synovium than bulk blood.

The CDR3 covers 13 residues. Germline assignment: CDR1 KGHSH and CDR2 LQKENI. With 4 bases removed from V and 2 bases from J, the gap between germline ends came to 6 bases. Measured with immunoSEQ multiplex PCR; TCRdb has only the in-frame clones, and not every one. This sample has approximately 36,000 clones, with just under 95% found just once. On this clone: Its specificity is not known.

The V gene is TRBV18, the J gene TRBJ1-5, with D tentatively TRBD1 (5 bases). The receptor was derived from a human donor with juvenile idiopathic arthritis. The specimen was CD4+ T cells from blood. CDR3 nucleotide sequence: TGTGCCAGCTCACAACAGGGCAATCAGCCCCAGCATTTT. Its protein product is CASSQQGNQPQHF. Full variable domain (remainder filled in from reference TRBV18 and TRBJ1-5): NAGVMQNPRHLVRRRGQEARLRCSPMKGHSHVYWYRQLPEEGLKFMVYLQKENIIDESGMPKERFSAEFPKEGPSILRIQQVVRGDSAAYFCASSQQGNQPQHFGDGTRLSIL.